Following are 9 T cell receptor beta chains from one sample sequenced in a study of human T cells and chemical hapten exposure. Documented time point: healthy volunteer bleed at 2 weeks. The authors' total RNA extraction used unfractionated whole blood. MiXCR, run by TCRdb on the RACE reads, gives a single entry per CDR3 protein. This table holds 80,000 to 100,000 distinct CDR3 sequences, roughly 8.5% found once. The specimen was whole blood. The receptors were sampled from a female donor in good health. Some clones in this sample may be carry-over from other donors' samples.

This clonotype has just a few counts. The gene calls are TRBV11-2 and TRBJ2-1; no firm D call. The germline V gene has CDR1 SGHAT and CDR2 FQNNGV. V was trimmed by 0 bases and J by 9 bases, leaving 12 bases between them. The CDR3 extends over 14 amino acids. CDR3 region: CASSLDRASGEQFF. CDR3 nucleotides: TGTGCCAGCAGCTTAGATCGGGCATCCGGTGAGCAGTTCTTC.

The table lists this clonotype with many counts. The rearrangement uses TRBV27 and TRBJ1-3; no clear D. Between the trimmed V and J ends, which lost 4 bases and 4 bases, there was a span of 8 bases. CDR1 MNHEY and CDR2 SMNVEV come from the germline V gene (reference sequence). This CDR3 spans 13 amino acids. In DNA form, the CDR3 reads TGTGCCAGCAGTTGGGCCGGGGGAAACACCATATATTTT. This gives the protein CASSWAGGNTIYF.

V gene TRBV28 combines with J gene TRBJ2-5; 12 nucleotides match TRBD1. Germline CDR1 and CDR2: MDHEN and SYDVKM. The V and J ends lost 5 bases and 4 bases, in that order; junction bases with no gene match: 11. The CDR3 runs 17 residues. This CDR3 reads CASSPHQGQGASETQYF. The CDR3, as DNA: TGTGCCAGCAGTCCTCATCAGGGACAGGGGGCATCAGAGACCCAGTACTTC. Full variable domain (outside the CDR3, taken from reference TRBV28 and TRBJ2-5): DVKVTQSSRYLVKRTGEKVFLECVQDMDHENMFWYRQDPGLGLRLIYFSYDVKMKEKGDIPEGYSVSREKKERFSLILESASTNQTSMYLCASSPHQGQGASETQYFGPGTRLLVL.

The CDR3 nucleotides are TGCAGTGCTATCTCAGCGGGGGGGGGCTCCTACAATGAGCAGTTCTTC. Translating gives CSAISAGGGSYNEQFF. The chain combines TRBV20-1 with TRBJ2-1; TRBD2 agrees at 10 bases. There are 16 residues in the CDR3. Germline V gene lookup returns CDR1 DFQATT and CDR2 SNEGSKA (reference sequence). The junction had 6 bases not matched to a gene; V was cut back by 4 bases and J by 0 bases.

The chain is built from TRBV3-1 and TRBJ2-1; 12 positions agree with TRBD2. Germline V gives CDR1 LGHDT, CDR2 YNNKEL (reference sequence). After removal of 6 bases from V and 9 bases from J, the junction contained 6 bases not matched to a gene. The CDR3 length is 14 residues. CDR3: CASSSLAGGGEQFF. The CDR3 region has the DNA TGTGCCAGCAGTTCTCTAGCGGGAGGGGGTGAGCAGTTCTTC.

This clonotype was observed many times. The chain carries TRBV2 and TRBJ1-1; D gene ambiguous. The CDR3 extends over 13 amino acids. Germline CDR1 is SNHLY and CDR2 is FYNNEI. V was cut by 6 bases and J by 0 bases, with 8 bases left in between. Here the CDR3 reads CASRLSMNTEAFF. DNA of the CDR3: TGTGCCAGCAGGCTTTCCATGAACACTGAAGCTTTCTTT.

This clonotype occurred a few times. The chain has TRBV29-1 and TRBJ2-7, with D tentatively TRBD2 (6 bases). Between the trimmed V and J ends, which lost 6 bases and 5 bases, there was a span of 14 bases. There are 12 residues in the CDR3. Germline assignment: CDR1 SQVTM and CDR2 ANQGSEA. The chain's CDR3 is CSVARSGDEQYF. CDR3 DNA sequence: TGCAGCGTCGCCCGATCGGGGGACGAGCAGTACTTC.

This clonotype was observed at least ten times. V is TRBV21-1 and J is TRBJ1-3. TRBV21-1 is deemed a pseudogene. CDR3 size: 15 residues. The CDR3 nucleotides are TGTGCCAGCAGCACATTTAAGGGCTCTGGAAACACCATATATTTT. It yields the protein CASSTFKGSGNTIYF.

This clonotype was counted ten times or more. The J gene is TRBJ1-1, the V gene TRBV6-6; 7 nucleotides align to TRBD1. Looked up from germline, CDR1 is MNHNY and CDR2 is SVGAGI (reference sequence). The V segment lost 5 bases and the J segment 0 bases; nucleotides outside the gene matches: 9. This CDR3 region has 16 residues. The CDR3 DNA is TGTGCCAGCAGTCGCCGACAGGGCAACTTGAACACTGAAGCTTTCTTT. Protein sequence: CASSRRQGNLNTEAFF.